This is a list of T cell receptor beta chains from one sample in a study of Tregs in tolerant kidney transplant recipients. The data were produced by immunoSEQ multiplex PCR, yet TCRdb's version contains in-frame clones alone and is incomplete. The sample lists fewer than 100,000 clones, 93% occurring once. Sequencing was performed on CD4+ T cells from blood, taken before the transplant. The receptors stem from a human donor who received a combined kidney and bone marrow transplant. Both conserved end residues are part of each CDR3. The D gene is left open where the match is weak. Size is omitted from some rows. Given values are once, few, many or a class for expanded clones.

CDR3aa: CASSPRQGLNTEAFF; CDR3nt: TGTGCCAGCAGCCCTCGACAGGGCTTGAACACTGAAGCTTTCTTT; j_gene: TRBJ1-1; abundance: .; v_gene: TRBV7-6; d_gene: TRBD1
CDR3aa: CASSVGGGAGGSDTQYF; CDR3nt: TGTGCCAGCAGCGTAGGGGGAGGGGCGGGGGGTTCAGATACGCAGTATTTT; j_gene: TRBJ2-3; abundance: .; v_gene: TRBV9; d_gene: TRBD2
CDR3aa: CASSITGILATNEKLFF; CDR3nt: TGTGCCAGTAGTATCACAGGGATCCTAGCAACTAATGAAAAACTGTTTTTT; j_gene: TRBJ1-4; abundance: .; v_gene: TRBV19; d_gene: .
CDR3aa: CATSRDRGNYGYTF; CDR3nt: TGTGCCACCAGCAGAGATCGGGGGAACTATGGCTACACCTTC; j_gene: TRBJ1-2; abundance: .; v_gene: TRBV15; d_gene: .
CDR3aa: CASSLTGGTAATNEKLFF; CDR3nt: TGCGCCAGCAGCCTCACGGGCGGGACAGCGGCAACTAATGAAAAACTGTTTTTT; j_gene: TRBJ1-4; abundance: .; v_gene: TRBV4-3; d_gene: TRBD1
CDR3aa: CASSFFSVNTGELFF; CDR3nt: TGTGCCAGCTCCTTTTTCTCGGTGAACACCGGGGAGCTGTTTTTT; j_gene: TRBJ2-2; abundance: .; v_gene: TRBV18; d_gene: .
CDR3aa: CASSRTGKSSPLHF; CDR3nt: TGTGCCAGCAGTAGGACAGGGAAAAGTTCACCCCTCCACTTT; j_gene: TRBJ1-6; abundance: .; v_gene: TRBV6-5; d_gene: TRBD1
CDR3aa: CASSSYSWQGGNIQYF; CDR3nt: TGCGCCAGCAGCTCCTACAGTTGGCAGGGGGGAAACATTCAGTACTTC; j_gene: TRBJ2-4; abundance: .; v_gene: TRBV5-1; d_gene: .
CDR3aa: CASSLDMAGSTDTQYF; CDR3nt: TGTGCCAGCAGCTTAGACATGGCGGGCAGCACAGATACGCAGTATTTT; j_gene: TRBJ2-3; abundance: few; v_gene: TRBV7-2; d_gene: .
CDR3aa: CASSPQGFTGELFF; CDR3nt: TGTGCCAGCAGCCCACAGGGGTTTACCGGGGAGCTGTTTTTT; j_gene: TRBJ2-2; abundance: .; v_gene: TRBV7-8; d_gene: TRBD1
CDR3aa: CASSLGQGSNYGYTF; CDR3nt: TGTGCCAGCAGTCTCGGACAGGGAAGTAACTATGGCTACACCTTC; j_gene: TRBJ1-2; abundance: .; v_gene: TRBV2; d_gene: TRBD1
CDR3aa: CASSFIRGETQYF; CDR3nt: TGTGCCAGCAGTTTTATCCGGGGAGAGACCCAGTACTTC; j_gene: TRBJ2-5; abundance: .; v_gene: TRBV28; d_gene: .
CDR3aa: CASSNPGQGETQYF; CDR3nt: TGCGCCAGCAGCAACCCTGGACAGGGTGAGACCCAGTACTTC; j_gene: TRBJ2-5; abundance: .; v_gene: TRBV5-1; d_gene: TRBD1
CDR3aa: CASSLQGEYGYTF; CDR3nt: TGTGCCAGCAGCTTACAGGGGGAGTATGGCTACACCTTC; j_gene: TRBJ1-2; abundance: .; v_gene: TRBV5-6; d_gene: TRBD1
CDR3aa: CASSLDRGVETQYF; CDR3nt: TGCGCCAGCAGCCTAGACAGGGGCGTAGAGACCCAGTACTTC; j_gene: TRBJ2-5; abundance: .; v_gene: TRBV4-1; d_gene: TRBD1
CDR3aa: CASSLIAGGLDTQYF; CDR3nt: TGTGCCAGCAGCCTCATAGCGGGGGGGTTAGATACGCAGTATTTT; j_gene: TRBJ2-3; abundance: .; v_gene: TRBV7-3; d_gene: TRBD2
CDR3aa: CASSQGTAMNTEAFF; CDR3nt: TGTGCCAGCAGCCAAGGGACAGCGATGAACACTGAAGCTTTCTTT; j_gene: TRBJ1-1; abundance: .; v_gene: TRBV14; d_gene: .
CDR3aa: CAISAATGVLSYEQYF; CDR3nt: TGTGCCATCAGTGCCGCGACAGGGGTATTATCCTACGAGCAGTACTTC; j_gene: TRBJ2-7; abundance: .; v_gene: TRBV10-3; d_gene: TRBD1
CDR3aa: CASSQKTSGYDVNEQFF; CDR3nt: TGTGCCAGCAGTCAAAAGACTAGCGGGTACGATGTCAATGAGCAGTTCTTC; j_gene: TRBJ2-1; abundance: .; v_gene: TRBV27; d_gene: TRBD2
CDR3aa: CASSTQTGGVTEAFF; CDR3nt: TGTGCCAGCAGCACCCAGACAGGGGGAGTTACTGAAGCTTTCTTT; j_gene: TRBJ1-1; abundance: .; v_gene: TRBV9; d_gene: TRBD1
CDR3aa: CASTAEAVFYNSPLHF; CDR3nt: TGTGCCAGCACAGCGGAGGCGGTCTTCTATAATTCACCCCTCCACTTT; j_gene: TRBJ1-6; abundance: once; v_gene: TRBV2; d_gene: .
CDR3aa: CASSPRTETYEQYF; CDR3nt: TGTGCCAGCAGCCCCCGGACAGAAACCTACGAGCAGTACTTC; j_gene: TRBJ2-7; abundance: .; v_gene: TRBV7-9; d_gene: .
CDR3aa: CASSSPGQIYGYTF; CDR3nt: TGTGCCAGTAGTTCGCCGGGACAGATCTATGGCTACACCTTC; j_gene: TRBJ1-2; abundance: .; v_gene: TRBV19; d_gene: TRBD1
CDR3aa: CASSLEVQVYEQYF; CDR3nt: TGTGCCAGCAGCTTAGAGGTTCAGGTCTACGAGCAGTACTTC; j_gene: TRBJ2-7; abundance: .; v_gene: TRBV11-2; d_gene: .
CDR3aa: CASSLVPGTPYNEQFF; CDR3nt: TGTGCCAGCAGCTTAGTTCCAGGTACACCCTACAATGAGCAGTTCTTC; j_gene: TRBJ2-1; abundance: .; v_gene: TRBV7-2; d_gene: .
CDR3aa: CASSADRGQVTIYF; CDR3nt: TGTGCCAGCAGTGCCGACAGGGGGCAGGTCACCATATATTTT; j_gene: TRBJ1-3; abundance: .; v_gene: TRBV6-1; d_gene: TRBD1
CDR3aa: CASSKRRGQGLLDEQFF; CDR3nt: TGCGCCAGCAGCAAACGACGGGGACAGGGCTTACTCGATGAGCAGTTCTTC; j_gene: TRBJ2-1; abundance: .; v_gene: TRBV4-1; d_gene: TRBD1
CDR3aa: CASSPGTGGEKLFF; CDR3nt: TGTGCCAGCAGCCCCGGGACAGGGGGTGAAAAACTGTTTTTT; j_gene: TRBJ1-4; abundance: once; v_gene: TRBV11-1; d_gene: TRBD1
CDR3aa: CSADTGPGYTF; CDR3nt: TGCAGTGCTGATACAGGGCCTGGCTACACCTTC; j_gene: TRBJ1-2; abundance: .; v_gene: TRBV20-1; d_gene: .
CDR3aa: CASSVGTGGTEAFF; CDR3nt: TGTGCCAGCAGCGTAGGGACAGGCGGCACTGAAGCTTTCTTT; j_gene: TRBJ1-1; abundance: .; v_gene: TRBV9; d_gene: TRBD1
CDR3aa: CAISEVQNTGELFF; CDR3nt: TGTGCCATCAGTGAGGTCCAGAACACCGGGGAGCTGTTTTTT; j_gene: TRBJ2-2; abundance: .; v_gene: TRBV10-3; d_gene: .
CDR3aa: CASSLVGASSYNEQFF; CDR3nt: TGCGCCAGCAGCTTGGTGGGGGCGAGCTCCTACAATGAGCAGTTCTTC; j_gene: TRBJ2-1; abundance: .; v_gene: TRBV5-1; d_gene: .
CDR3aa: CASSFGTSGGNEQFF; CDR3nt: TGTGCCAGCAGTTTCGGGACTAGCGGGGGCAATGAGCAGTTCTTC; j_gene: TRBJ2-1; abundance: .; v_gene: TRBV27; d_gene: TRBD2
CDR3aa: CASSFAWGLAGPLSGANVLTF; CDR3nt: TGTGCCAGCAGTTTTGCTTGGGGGCTAGCGGGTCCCCTTTCTGGGGCCAACGTCCTGACTTTC; j_gene: TRBJ2-6; abundance: .; v_gene: TRBV28; d_gene: TRBD2
CDR3aa: CASSPQGRDTGELFF; CDR3nt: TGTGCCAGCAGCCCCCAGGGGCGGGACACCGGGGAGCTGTTTTTT; j_gene: TRBJ2-2; abundance: .; v_gene: TRBV11-3; d_gene: .
CDR3aa: CASSLAAGEGGYEQYF; CDR3nt: TGTGCCAGCAGCTTAGCGGCGGGGGAGGGCGGCTACGAGCAGTACTTC; j_gene: TRBJ2-7; abundance: .; v_gene: TRBV11-2; d_gene: TRBD2
CDR3aa: CASSLMIGGTRDEQYF; CDR3nt: TGTGCCAGCAGCCTGATGATCGGGGGGACGAGGGACGAGCAGTACTTC; j_gene: TRBJ2-7; abundance: .; v_gene: TRBV7-9; d_gene: TRBD2
CDR3aa: CAISEQDGNKQFF; CDR3nt: TGTGCCATCAGTGAACAGGATGGGAATAAGCAGTTCTTC; j_gene: TRBJ2-1; abundance: .; v_gene: TRBV10-3; d_gene: .
CDR3aa: CASSQVAGAQGHGYTF; CDR3nt: TGCGCCAGCAGCCAAGTGGCAGGGGCTCAGGGGCATGGCTACACCTTC; j_gene: TRBJ1-2; abundance: .; v_gene: TRBV4-1; d_gene: .
CDR3aa: CATQQGRGTEAFF; CDR3nt: TGTGCCACACAACAGGGGCGGGGTACTGAAGCTTTCTTT; j_gene: TRBJ1-1; abundance: .; v_gene: TRBV6-6; d_gene: TRBD1
CDR3aa: CATSRGARENSYF; CDR3nt: TGTGCCACCAGCAGAGGGGCGCGGGAGAATTCGTACTTC; j_gene: TRBJ2-7; abundance: .; v_gene: TRBV15; d_gene: TRBD2
CDR3aa: CASSLAGTSGGQETQYF; CDR3nt: TGCGCCAGCAGCTTAGCAGGGACTAGCGGGGGACAAGAGACCCAGTACTTC; j_gene: TRBJ2-5; abundance: .; v_gene: TRBV5-1; d_gene: TRBD2
CDR3aa: CASSQGRGALGYTF; CDR3nt: TGTGCCAGCAGCCAGGGTCGGGGGGCGCTTGGCTACACCTTC; j_gene: TRBJ1-2; abundance: .; v_gene: TRBV7-9; d_gene: .
CDR3aa: CASSLGQGTDTQYF; CDR3nt: TGTGCCAGCAGCCTAGGACAGGGCACAGATACGCAGTATTTT; j_gene: TRBJ2-3; abundance: .; v_gene: TRBV7-9; d_gene: TRBD1
CDR3aa: CASSQGATLNEKLFF; CDR3nt: TGTGCCAGTAGCCAGGGTGCCACGTTAAATGAAAAACTGTTTTTT; j_gene: TRBJ1-4; abundance: .; v_gene: TRBV7-9; d_gene: .
CDR3aa: CASSIPGSGNTIYF; CDR3nt: TGTGCCAGTAGTATACCAGGATCTGGAAACACCATATATTTT; j_gene: TRBJ1-3; abundance: .; v_gene: TRBV19; d_gene: .
CDR3aa: CSVEKQGATEAFF; CDR3nt: TGCAGCGTTGAGAAGCAGGGGGCCACTGAAGCTTTCTTT; j_gene: TRBJ1-1; abundance: .; v_gene: TRBV29-1; d_gene: TRBD1
CDR3aa: CASSLGRVGEQYF; CDR3nt: TGCGCCAGCAGCTTGGGTCGGGTTGGAGAGCAGTACTTC; j_gene: TRBJ2-7; abundance: .; v_gene: TRBV5-1; d_gene: .
CDR3aa: CASRAGQGAWEKLFF; CDR3nt: TGTGCCAGCAGAGCTGGACAGGGGGCTTGGGAAAAACTGTTTTTT; j_gene: TRBJ1-4; abundance: .; v_gene: TRBV6-1; d_gene: TRBD1
CDR3aa: CASMRTGDYTGELFF; CDR3nt: TGTGCCAGTATGCGGACAGGGGACTACACCGGGGAGCTGTTTTTT; j_gene: TRBJ2-2; abundance: .; v_gene: TRBV19; d_gene: TRBD1
CDR3aa: CASSLNIRDYGYTF; CDR3nt: TGTGCCAGCAGCTTGAATATCAGGGACTATGGCTACACCTTC; j_gene: TRBJ1-2; abundance: .; v_gene: TRBV5-6; d_gene: .
CDR3aa: CARSLGGRPLFLFF; CDR3nt: TGTGCCAGAAGCTTAGGTGGGCGACCTCTTTTCCTGTTTTTT; j_gene: TRBJ1-4; abundance: once; v_gene: TRBV5-3; d_gene: .
CDR3aa: CASSVELAGDVTQYF; CDR3nt: TGTGCCAGCAGCGTAGAACTAGCGGGAGACGTTACGCAGTATTTT; j_gene: TRBJ2-3; abundance: .; v_gene: TRBV9; d_gene: TRBD2
CDR3aa: CASSDRAGDDTQYF; CDR3nt: TGTGCCAGCAGCGACAGGGCAGGGGATGATACGCAGTATTTT; j_gene: TRBJ2-3; abundance: .; v_gene: TRBV11-1; d_gene: TRBD1
CDR3aa: CASSGGSPTDTQYF; CDR3nt: TGTGCCAGTAGTGGGGGCTCCCCCACGGATACGCAGTATTTT; j_gene: TRBJ2-3; abundance: .; v_gene: TRBV19; d_gene: .
CDR3aa: CASSSGTGVNEKLFF; CDR3nt: TGTGCCAGCAGCTCGGGGACAGGGGTTAATGAAAAACTGTTTTTT; j_gene: TRBJ1-4; abundance: .; v_gene: TRBV11-3; d_gene: TRBD1